This TCR beta chain was obtained from a study of blood T cell repertoires in COVID-19. On the study more broadly: Samples of COVID-19 (acute and convalescent) were obtained from the United States, Italy and Spain.

This CDR3 has 15 residues. The germline gives CDR1 LNHDA, CDR2 SQIVND (reference sequence). V shed 4 bases, J shed 7 bases, and the junction held 7 bases outside the gene matches. How the authors handled the data: Estimation of nucleated cell counts relied on the amplification of reference gene primers. Here immunoSEQ multiplex PCR was the method, and the copy in TCRdb shows in-frame clones only, minus some. V and J calls plus clone size are reproduced from that table; the DNA served to infer D and trimming. The sample lists around 60,000 clones; around 82% were seen once. Seattle patients were enrolled during active infection and followed longitudinally.

Sequenced input: peripheral blood. This sequence originates from a man aged 55 to 70 with COVID-19, enrolled during active disease. V and J are TRBV19 and TRBJ1-4; 9 bases fit TRBD1. Here the CDR3 DNA reads TGTGCCAGTAGTAACGACAGGGGGGGTATTGAAAAACTGTTTTTT. This encodes CASSNDRGGIEKLFF.